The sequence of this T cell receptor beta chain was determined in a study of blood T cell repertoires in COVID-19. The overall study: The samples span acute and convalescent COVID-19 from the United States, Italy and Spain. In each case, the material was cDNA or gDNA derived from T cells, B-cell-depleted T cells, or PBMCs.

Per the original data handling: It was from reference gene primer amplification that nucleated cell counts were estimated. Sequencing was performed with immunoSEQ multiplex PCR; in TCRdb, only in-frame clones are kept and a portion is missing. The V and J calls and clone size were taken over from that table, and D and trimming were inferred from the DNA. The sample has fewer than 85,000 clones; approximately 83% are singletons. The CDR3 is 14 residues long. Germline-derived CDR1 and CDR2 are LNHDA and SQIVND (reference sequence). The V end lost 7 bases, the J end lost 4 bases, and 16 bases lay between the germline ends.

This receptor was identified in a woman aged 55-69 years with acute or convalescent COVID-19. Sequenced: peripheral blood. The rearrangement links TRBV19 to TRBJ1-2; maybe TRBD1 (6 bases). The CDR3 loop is CASTLAGATYGYTF. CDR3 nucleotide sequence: TGTGCCAGTACCCTTGCAGGGGCGACCTATGGCTACACCTTC.